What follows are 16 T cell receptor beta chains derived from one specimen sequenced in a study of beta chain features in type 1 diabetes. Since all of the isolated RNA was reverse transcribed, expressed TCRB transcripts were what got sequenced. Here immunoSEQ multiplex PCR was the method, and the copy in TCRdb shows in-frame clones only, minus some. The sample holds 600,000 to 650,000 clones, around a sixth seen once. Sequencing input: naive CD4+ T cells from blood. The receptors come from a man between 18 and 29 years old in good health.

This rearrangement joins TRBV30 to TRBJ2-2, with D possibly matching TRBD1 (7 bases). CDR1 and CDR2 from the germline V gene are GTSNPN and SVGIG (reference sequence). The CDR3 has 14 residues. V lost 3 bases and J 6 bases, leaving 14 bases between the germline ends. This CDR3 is CAWSLQGGAGELFF. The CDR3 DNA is TGTGCCTGGAGCCTCCAGGGGGGAGCCGGGGAGCTGTTTTTT.

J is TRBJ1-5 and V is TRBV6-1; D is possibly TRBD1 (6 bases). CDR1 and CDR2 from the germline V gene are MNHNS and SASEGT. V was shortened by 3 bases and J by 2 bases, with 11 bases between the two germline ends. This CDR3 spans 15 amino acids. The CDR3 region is CASSDPQGGNQPQHF. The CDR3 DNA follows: TGTGCCAGCAGTGATCCACAGGGCGGCAATCAGCCCCAGCATTTT.

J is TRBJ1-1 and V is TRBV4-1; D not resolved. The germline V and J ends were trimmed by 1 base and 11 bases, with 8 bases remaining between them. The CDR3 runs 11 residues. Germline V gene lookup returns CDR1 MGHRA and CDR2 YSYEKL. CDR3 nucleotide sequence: TGCGCCAGCAGCCAAGCCTTTCGGGCTTTCTTT. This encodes CASSQAFRAFF.

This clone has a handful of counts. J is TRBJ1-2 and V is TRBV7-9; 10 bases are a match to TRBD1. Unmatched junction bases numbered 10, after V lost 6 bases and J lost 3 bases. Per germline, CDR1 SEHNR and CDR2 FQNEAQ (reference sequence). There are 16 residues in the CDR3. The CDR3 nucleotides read TGTGCCAGCAGTTACGATCCGGGACAGGGGTACTATGGCTACACCTTC. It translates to CASSYDPGQGYYGYTF.

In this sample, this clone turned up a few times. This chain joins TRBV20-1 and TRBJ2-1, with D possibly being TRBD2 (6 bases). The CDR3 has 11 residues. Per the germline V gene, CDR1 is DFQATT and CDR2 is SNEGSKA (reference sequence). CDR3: CTLRGYNEQFF. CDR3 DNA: TGCACTTTGCGGGGATACAATGAGCAGTTCTTC.

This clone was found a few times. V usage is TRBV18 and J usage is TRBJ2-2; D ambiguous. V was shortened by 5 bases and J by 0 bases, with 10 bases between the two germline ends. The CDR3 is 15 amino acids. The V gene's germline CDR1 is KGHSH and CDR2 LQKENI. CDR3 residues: CASSETKTNTGELFF. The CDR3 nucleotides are TGTGCCAGCTCAGAGACGAAGACGAACACCGGGGAGCTGTTTTTT.

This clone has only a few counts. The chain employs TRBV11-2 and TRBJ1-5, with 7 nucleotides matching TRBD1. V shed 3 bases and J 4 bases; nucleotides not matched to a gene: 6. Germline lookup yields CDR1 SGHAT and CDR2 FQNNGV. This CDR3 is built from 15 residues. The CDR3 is CASSLTQGRNQPQHF. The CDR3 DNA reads TGTGCCAGCAGCTTGACACAGGGGAGGAATCAGCCCCAGCATTTT.

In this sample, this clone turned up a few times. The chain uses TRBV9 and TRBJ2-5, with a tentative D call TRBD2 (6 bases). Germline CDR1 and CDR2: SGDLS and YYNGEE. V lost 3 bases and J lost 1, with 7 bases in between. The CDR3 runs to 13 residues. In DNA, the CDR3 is TGTGCCAGCAGCGGCGGGGTCCAAGAGACCCAGTACTTC. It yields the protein CASSGGVQETQYF. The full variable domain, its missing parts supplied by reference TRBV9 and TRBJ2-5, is DSGVTQTPKHLITATGQRVTLRCSPRSGDLSVYWYQQSLDQGLQFLIQYYNGEERAKGNILERFSAQQFPDLHSELNLSSLELGDSALYFCASSGGVQETQYFGPGTRLLVL.

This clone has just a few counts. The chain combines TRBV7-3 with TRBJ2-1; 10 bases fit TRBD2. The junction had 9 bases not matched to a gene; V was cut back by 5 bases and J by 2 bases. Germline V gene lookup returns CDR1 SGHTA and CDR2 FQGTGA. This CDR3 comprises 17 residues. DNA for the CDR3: TGTGCCAGCAGCCTTCTACTAGCGGGATGGCCCTACAATGAGCAGTTCTTC. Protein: CASSLLLAGWPYNEQFF.

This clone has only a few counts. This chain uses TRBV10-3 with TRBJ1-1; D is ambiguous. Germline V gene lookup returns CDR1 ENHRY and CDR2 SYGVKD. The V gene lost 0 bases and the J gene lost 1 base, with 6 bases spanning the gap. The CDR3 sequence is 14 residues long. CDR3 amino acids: CAISESEGNTEAFF. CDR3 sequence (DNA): TGTGCCATCAGTGAGTCAGAAGGGAACACTGAAGCTTTCTTT.

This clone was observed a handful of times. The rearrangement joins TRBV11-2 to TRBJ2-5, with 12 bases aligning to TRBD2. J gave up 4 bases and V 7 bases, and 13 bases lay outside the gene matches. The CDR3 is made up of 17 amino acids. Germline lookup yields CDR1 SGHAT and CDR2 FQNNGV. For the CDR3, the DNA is TGTGCCAGCACCCTAGTCGGGACTAGCGGGCTGACAGAGACCCAGTACTTC. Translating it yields CASTLVGTSGLTETQYF. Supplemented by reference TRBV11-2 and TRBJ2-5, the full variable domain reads EAGVAQSPRYKIIEKRQSVAFWCNPISGHATLYWYQQILGQGPKLLIQFQNNGVVDDSQLPKDRFSAERLKGVDSTLKIQPAKLEDSAVYLCASTLVGTSGLTETQYFGPGTRLLVL.

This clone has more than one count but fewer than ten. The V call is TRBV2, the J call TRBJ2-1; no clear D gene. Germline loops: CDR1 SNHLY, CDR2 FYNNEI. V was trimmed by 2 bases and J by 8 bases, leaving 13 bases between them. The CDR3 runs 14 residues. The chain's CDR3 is CASSEIVGWDEQFF. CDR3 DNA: TGTGCCAGCAGTGAAATTGTGGGATGGGATGAGCAGTTCTTC.

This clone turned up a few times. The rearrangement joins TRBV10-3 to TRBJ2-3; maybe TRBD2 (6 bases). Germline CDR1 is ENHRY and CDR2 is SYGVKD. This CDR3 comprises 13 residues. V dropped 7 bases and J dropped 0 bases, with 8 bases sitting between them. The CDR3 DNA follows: TGTGCCATCAACAGCGGGAGCACAGATACGCAGTATTTT. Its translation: CAINSGSTDTQYF.

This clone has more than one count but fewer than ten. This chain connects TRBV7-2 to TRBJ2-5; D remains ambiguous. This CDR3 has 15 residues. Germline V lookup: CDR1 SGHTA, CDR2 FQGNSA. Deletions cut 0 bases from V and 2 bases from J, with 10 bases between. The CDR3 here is CASSLAAVRQETQYF. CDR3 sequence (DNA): TGTGCCAGCAGCTTAGCGGCAGTGAGGCAAGAGACCCAGTACTTC.

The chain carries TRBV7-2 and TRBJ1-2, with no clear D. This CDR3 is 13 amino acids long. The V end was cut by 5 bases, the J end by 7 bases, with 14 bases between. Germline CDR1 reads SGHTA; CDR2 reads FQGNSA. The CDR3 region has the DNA TGTGCCAGCAGCCCGAGTGGGCTTTCTGGCTACACCTTC. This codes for CASSPSGLSGYTF.

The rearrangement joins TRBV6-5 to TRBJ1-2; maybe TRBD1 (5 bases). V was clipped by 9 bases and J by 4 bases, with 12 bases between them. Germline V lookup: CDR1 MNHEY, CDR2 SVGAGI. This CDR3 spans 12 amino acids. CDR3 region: CASRGYLYGYTF. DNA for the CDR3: TGTGCCAGTCGGGGGTACCTCTATGGCTACACCTTC.